This TCR beta chain was captured by sequencing in a study of T-cell reconstitution after alpha-beta-depleted transplantation in children. Turning to this clonotype: The antigen remains unidentified.

Unique molecular identifiers were incorporated when the TCRbeta library was constructed. TCRdb reanalysed the PCR reads using MiXCR and keeps one entry per CDR3 protein. Counted here are about 1,000,000 distinct CDR3 sequences, about 30% occurring once; the ten biggest clones make up 28%. The CDR3 contains 12 residues. CDR1 and CDR2 from the germline V gene are LGHNA and YNFKEQ. V was trimmed by 5 bases and J by 5 bases, leaving 9 bases between them. Study-wide results and caveats: After one year, T-cell counts and TCRbeta diversity mostly came from new T cells. Several hundred expanded graft clones reportedly supplied alpha-beta T cells about two months after transplant. Recipient T cells and thymic progenitors that survived gave rise to the high TCRbeta diversity observed at day 60 in some patients.

This rearrangement joins TRBV4-2 to TRBJ1-1; no reliable D call. The input for sequencing was PBMCs, mostly from graft donor cells, taken 360 days after TCRalphabeta/CD19-depleted stem cell transplant. The receptor's source is a boy under three years old who had a stem cell transplant for SCID, so the T cells may come from the graft donor. CDR3 coding DNA: TGTGCCAGCAGCTCCCCTTGGACTGAAGCTTTCTTT. Amino acids: CASSSPWTEAFF.